This T cell receptor (beta chain) was retrieved from a study of T cell responses to AZD1222 COVID-19 vaccine. Analysis merged second doses at about 4 or about 12 weeks. Study-wide findings and caveats: Only after the peak T cell response were repertoires sampled. Once two AZD1222 doses were given, Spike-specific TCR breadth and depth went up.

The CDR3 totals 13 residues. The J segment lost 7 bases and the V segment lost 6 bases, leaving 5 bases of the junction unmatched. CDR1 is SQVTM and CDR2 is ANQGSEA in the germline V gene. Produced via immunoSEQ multiplex PCR; TCRdb's table is partial and in-frame only. This repertoire shows just under 150,000 clones, more than 70% found once; its top ten account for 5.1%. Concerning this clone itself: Its antigen is currently unknown.

The sequencing here drew on peripheral blood, taken 28 days after the second AZD1222 dose. The chain recombines TRBV29-1 with TRBJ1-4, with 10 bases aligning to TRBD1. The TCR was taken from an adult who received the AZD1222 COVID-19 vaccine. The CDR3 nucleotides are TGCAGCGTGGGTGGGACAGGGGTTGAAAAACTGTTTTTT. It codes for CSVGGTGVEKLFF.